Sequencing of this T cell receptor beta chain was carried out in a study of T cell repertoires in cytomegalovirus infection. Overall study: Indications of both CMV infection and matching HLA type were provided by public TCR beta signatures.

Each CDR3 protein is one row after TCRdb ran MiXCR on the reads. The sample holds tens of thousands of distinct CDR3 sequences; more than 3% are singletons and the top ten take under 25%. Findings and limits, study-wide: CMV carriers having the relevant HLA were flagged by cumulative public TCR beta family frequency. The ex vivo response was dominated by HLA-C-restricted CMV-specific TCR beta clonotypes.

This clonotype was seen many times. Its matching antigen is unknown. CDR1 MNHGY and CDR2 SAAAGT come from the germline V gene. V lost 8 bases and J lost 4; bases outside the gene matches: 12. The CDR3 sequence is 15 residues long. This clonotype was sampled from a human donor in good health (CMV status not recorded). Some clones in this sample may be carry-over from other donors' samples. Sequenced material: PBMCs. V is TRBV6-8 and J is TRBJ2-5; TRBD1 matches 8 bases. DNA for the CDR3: TGTGCCAGCCGACAGGGGCGGGCGTTAGGAGAGACCCAGTACTTC. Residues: CASRQGRALGETQYF.